One and the same sample provided the 32 T cell receptor beta chains below, sequenced in a study of blood T cell repertoires in COVID-19. Libraries were prepared by immunoSEQ multiplex PCR; TCRdb keeps only in-frame clonotypes and omits some of them. The sample lists about 140,000 clones, approximately 90% occurring once. Input material: peripheral blood. These receptors were collected from a human donor in a cohort sampled during active COVID-19.

This chain joins TRBV10-3 and TRBJ2-7; D ambiguous. Germline V gene sequence: CDR1 ENHRY, CDR2 SYGVKD. V shed 0 bases and J shed 2 bases, with 8 bases lying between them. This CDR3 region has 14 residues. DNA of the CDR3: TGTGCCATCAGTGAGTCCAGGAATACCTACGAGCAGTACTTC. The encoded protein is CAISESRNTYEQYF.

V usage is TRBV6-2 or TRBV6-3 and J usage is TRBJ2-7; 8 bases are shared with TRBD2. Trimming removed 2 bases from V and 2 bases from J; junction bases left unmatched: 2. The germline V gene has CDR1 MNHEY and CDR2 SVGEGT. CDR3 length equals 14 residues. The CDR3 region has the DNA TGTGCCAGCAGTTACGATAGCGGGACCTACGAGCAGTACTTC. As protein: CASSYDSGTYEQYF.

The genes are TRBV24-1 and TRBJ1-5, with 8 bases identical to TRBD1. V shed 6 bases, J shed 3 bases, and the junction held 6 bases outside the gene matches. The germline gives CDR1 KGHDR, CDR2 SFDVKD. This CDR3 is 15 amino acids long. The CDR3 DNA reads TGTGCCACCAGTCGGACAGGGCCCTCCAATCAGCCCCAGCATTTT. Translated, it gives CATSRTGPSNQPQHF.

The chain carries TRBV27 and TRBJ1-6; no definite D call. The germline CDR1 and CDR2 sequences are MNHEY and SMNVEV (reference sequence). With 4 bases removed from V and 13 bases from J, the gap between germline ends came to 11 bases. The CDR3 totals 12 residues. This chain's CDR3 is CASSSLTDPLHF. The CDR3, as DNA: TGTGCCAGCAGTTCCCTAACAGATCCCCTCCACTTT.

The V call is TRBV10-1, the J call TRBJ2-7, with 9 nucleotides matching TRBD1. Germline CDR1 is WNHNN and CDR2 is SYGVQD (reference sequence). Trimming at V came to 4 bases and at J to 9 bases, leaving 7 bases not matched to a gene. CDR3 length: 13 residues. CDR3 protein: CASSARQGGWQYF. The CDR3 DNA follows: TGCGCCAGCAGTGCCCGACAGGGGGGTTGGCAGTACTTC.

This chain links TRBV11-3 with TRBJ2-1, with D perhaps TRBD2 (5 bases). Germline CDR1 reads SGHNT; CDR2 reads YENEEA. The CDR3 loop spans 15 amino acids. V was pared by 2 bases and J by 0 bases, with 8 bases between. In DNA form, the CDR3 reads TGTGCCAGCAGCTTAAGTGGGAGCTCCTACAATGAGCAGTTCTTC. Translated: CASSLSGSSYNEQFF.

The chain joins TRBV28 to TRBJ2-7; the D gene is possibly TRBD2 (5 bases). This CDR3 has 15 residues. Between the trimmed V and J ends, which lost 2 bases and 3 bases, there was a span of 14 bases. Germline CDR1 MDHEN, CDR2 SYDVKM. CDR3 coding DNA: TGTGCCAGCAGTTTAATGGGCGGGCTTCTCTACGAGCAGTACTTC. This codes for CASSLMGGLLYEQYF.

CDR3 in amino acids: CASSHMAGAAGLVLYEQYF. The CDR3 coding sequence is TGTGCCAGCAGTCACATGGCCGGGGCGGCGGGACTAGTTCTCTACGAGCAGTACTTC. The J gene is TRBJ2-7, the V gene TRBV2; TRBD2 aligns across 8 bases. Germline lookup yields CDR1 SNHLY and CDR2 FYNNEI. CDR3 length: 19 residues. The V and J ends lost 5 bases and 3 bases, in that order; junction bases with no gene match: 21.

J is TRBJ2-7 and V is TRBV27, with TRBD1 matching over 7 bases. This CDR3 has 16 amino acids. V was pared by 7 bases and J by 1 base, with 13 bases of the junction left unmatched. Germline V lookup: CDR1 MNHEY, CDR2 SMNVEV (reference sequence). CDR3 sequence reads: CASTNLRTGPSYEQYF. CDR3 sequence (DNA): TGTGCCAGCACCAACCTCCGGACAGGTCCATCCTACGAGCAGTACTTC.

The chain employs TRBV28 and TRBJ2-7; D might be TRBD2 (7 bases). The ends were cut back, 7 bases at V and 7 bases at J, with 17 bases in the middle. The CDR3 loop spans 13 amino acids. Germline loops: CDR1 MDHEN, CDR2 SYDVKM. CDR3 sequence reads: CASIEGGEREQYF. The CDR3 bases are TGTGCCAGCATCGAGGGGGGGGAAAGGGAGCAGTACTTC.

The chain employs TRBV24-1 and TRBJ1-2; D call uncertain. The V and J ends lost 1 base and 5 bases respectively, with 7 bases between them. Germline V CDR1 and CDR2: KGHDR, SFDVKD. The CDR3 has 13 residues. CDR3 sequence: CATSDFGGYGYTF. The CDR3, as DNA: TGTGCCACCAGTGATTTTGGAGGTTATGGCTACACCTTC.

J is TRBJ2-7 and V is TRBV9, with TRBD2 matching 13 bases. CDR1 SGDLS and CDR2 YYNGEE come from the germline V gene. This CDR3 is built from 14 residues. Trimming cost V 3 bases and J 3 bases; bases outside gene matches: 0. The DNA for the CDR3 is TGTGCCAGCAGCGGACTAGCGGGAGGCTACGAGCAGTACTTC. It translates to CASSGLAGGYEQYF.

The J gene is TRBJ2-7, the V gene TRBV28, with D maybe TRBD1 (6 bases). Germline V gene lookup returns CDR1 MDHEN and CDR2 SYDVKM. Trimming removed 7 bases from V and 3 bases from J, with 19 bases in between. CDR3 length equals 15 residues. CDR3 region: CASTMNREGSYEQYF. DNA of the CDR3: TGTGCCAGCACCATGAACAGGGAAGGAAGCTACGAGCAGTACTTC.

The chain links TRBV11-2 to TRBJ2-7; TRBD1 aligns across 10 bases. Looked up from germline, CDR1 is SGHAT and CDR2 is FQNNGV. CDR3 length: 13 residues. With V trimmed by 3 bases and J by 9 bases, 5 bases remained unmatched. This CDR3 reads CASSFGTGAVQYF. Here the CDR3 DNA reads TGTGCCAGCAGCTTCGGGACAGGGGCGGTGCAGTACTTC.

V and J are TRBV9 and TRBJ1-1; the match to TRBD1 covers 7 bases. The CDR3 is 15 amino acids. V trimming: 3 bases; J trimming: 0 bases; junction bases outside the gene matches: 5. Germline V CDR1 and CDR2: SGDLS, YYNGEE. CDR3 protein: CASSAGGRMNTEAFF. CDR3 bases: TGTGCCAGCAGCGCAGGGGGGCGGATGAACACTGAAGCTTTCTTT.

This chain links TRBV27 with TRBJ2-5; 7 bases align to TRBD2. The length of the CDR3 is 11 residues. Germline V gene data show CDR1 as MNHEY and CDR2 as SMNVEV (reference sequence). Germline trimming cut 8 bases from V and 5 bases from J; bases unmatched to any gene: 2. The CDR3 nucleotides read TGTGCCAGCTACGGGGGGGAGACCCAGTACTTC. It specifies CASYGGETQYF.

This clone was picked up one time. The chain combines TRBV30 with TRBJ1-2; the match to TRBD1 covers 10 bases. The J segment lost 4 bases and the V segment lost 5 bases, leaving 4 bases of the junction unmatched. Germline CDR1 and CDR2: GTSNPN and SVGIG (reference sequence). The length of the CDR3 is 13 residues. CDR3 coding DNA: TGTGCCTGGGGGACAGGGGCGAGCTATGGCTACACCTTC. Its protein is CAWGTGASYGYTF.

The chain recombines TRBV24-1 with TRBJ2-5; 7 bases align to TRBD1. Germline CDR1 is KGHDR and CDR2 is SFDVKD. The trim removed 4 bases at V and 1 base at J, leaving 8 bases unmatched. The CDR3 is 16 amino acids. CDR3 region: CATSDRDRAGQETQYF. Written as DNA, the CDR3 is TGTGCCACCAGTGACCGTGACAGGGCGGGCCAAGAGACCCAGTACTTC.

The chain is built from TRBV18 and TRBJ2-3, with 11 bases fitting TRBD2. With V trimmed by 4 bases and J by 8 bases, 8 bases remained unmatched. Germline V lookup: CDR1 KGHSH, CDR2 LQKENI. This CDR3 contains 15 residues. The CDR3 spells CASSRDSGGAGTQYF. As DNA, the CDR3 is TGTGCCAGCTCACGGGATAGCGGGGGGGCCGGTACGCAGTATTTT.

The chain has TRBV2 and TRBJ1-5, with a weak D call TRBD1 (5 bases). The V and J ends lost 7 bases and 1 base respectively, with 14 bases between them. CDR1 SNHLY and CDR2 FYNNEI come from the germline V gene. The CDR3 sequence is 15 residues long. The CDR3: CASKGRDWSNQPQHF. In DNA form, the CDR3 reads TGTGCCAGCAAAGGGAGGGACTGGAGCAATCAGCCCCAGCATTTT.

The V gene is TRBV29-1, the J gene TRBJ2-7; 12 nucleotides align to TRBD1. V gave up 3 bases and J gave up 4 bases; unmatched junction bases: 10. CDR1 is SQVTM, CDR2 ANQGSEA, per germline. There are 16 residues in the CDR3. The CDR3 nucleotides read TGCAGCGTTGAGGGGACAGGGGGCAACCTCGGGTACGAGCAGTACTTC. Translating it yields CSVEGTGGNLGYEQYF.

In this sample, this clone turned up a few times. The V call is TRBV4-1, the J call TRBJ2-7, with TRBD2 identical over 12 bases. This CDR3 is 16 amino acids long. The V gene's germline CDR1 is MGHRA and CDR2 YSYEKL. V dropped 3 bases and J dropped 5; count of bases not matched to a gene: 8. Here the CDR3 reads CASSHETSGSLNEQYF. CDR3 coding DNA: TGCGCCAGCAGCCACGAGACTAGCGGGAGTCTCAACGAGCAGTACTTC.

The rearrangement links TRBV20-1 to TRBJ2-1; 7 bases align to TRBD2. The CDR3 spans 14 residues. Germline V gives CDR1 DFQATT, CDR2 SNEGSKA (reference sequence). Unmatched junction bases numbered 6, after V lost 3 bases and J lost 4 bases. DNA for the CDR3: TGCAGTGCTAGTCCTAGCGGAGTGTACAATGAGCAGTTCTTC. It yields the protein CSASPSGVYNEQFF.

V and J are TRBV5-6 and TRBJ2-6, with a possible D match to TRBD2 (6 bases). CDR3 length equals 17 residues. The V gene's germline CDR1 is SGHDT and CDR2 YYEEEE. Trimming took off 4 bases at V and 0 bases at J, with 14 bases between the two ends. The CDR3 here is CASSLRRDGSGANVLTF. Here the CDR3 DNA reads TGTGCCAGCAGCCTAAGGAGGGACGGCTCTGGGGCCAACGTCCTGACTTTC.

The DNA of the CDR3 is TGTGCCAGCAGCCAAGGGCGTCGGGTCCACACTGAAGCTTTCTTT. Translating gives CASSQGRRVHTEAFF. This chain joins TRBV3-1 (or the pseudogene TRBV3-2) and TRBJ1-1, with D uncertain. The CDR3 consists of 15 residues. The ends were cut back, 1 base at V and 3 bases at J, with 12 bases in the middle. The germline CDR1 and CDR2 sequences are LGHDT and YNNKEL (reference sequence).

This clone was seen once. This rearrangement joins TRBV2 to TRBJ2-7; 8 positions agree with TRBD1. V shed 5 bases and J 0 bases; nucleotides not matched to a gene: 9. This CDR3 region has 16 residues. Per the germline V gene, CDR1 is SNHLY and CDR2 is FYNNEI. The CDR3 sequence: CASSLPGQGTSYEQYF. The CDR3 DNA reads as TGTGCCAGCAGTCTCCCCGGACAGGGCACCTCCTACGAGCAGTACTTC.

V gene TRBV30 combines with J gene TRBJ2-1, with D tentatively TRBD2 (5 bases). The CDR3 is made up of 14 amino acids. Germline CDR1 GTSNPN, CDR2 SVGIG (reference sequence). Trimming shortened V by 0 bases and J by 6 bases, and 12 bases separated the two germline ends. The CDR3 spells CAWSVSGIANEQFF. The DNA of the CDR3 is TGTGCCTGGAGTGTATCGGGGATAGCCAATGAGCAGTTCTTC.

Remarks on this clone: Other DNA sequences in the same sample also yield this CDR3. The chain links TRBV28 to TRBJ2-7, with unresolved D. The CDR3 is made up of 13 amino acids. Germline values: CDR1 MDHEN, CDR2 SYDVKM. Between the trimmed V and J ends, which lost 2 bases and 1 base, there was a span of 6 bases. The DNA for the CDR3 is TGTGCCAGCAGTTTAGGCGGATCCTACGAGCAGTACTTC. It translates to CASSLGGSYEQYF. Full variable domain (rest looked up from reference TRBV28 and TRBJ2-7): DVKVTQSSRYLVKRTGEKVFLECVQDMDHENMFWYRQDPGLGLRLIYFSYDVKMKEKGDIPEGYSVSREKKERFSLILESASTNQTSMYLCASSLGGSYEQYFGPGTRLTVT.

V usage is TRBV18 and J usage is TRBJ1-5, with no clear D. The CDR3 consists of 13 residues. Germline CDR1 is KGHSH and CDR2 is LQKENI. The V end was cut by 2 bases, the J end by 3 bases, with 5 bases between. Here the CDR3 reads CASSPADNQPQHF. CDR3 DNA sequence: TGTGCCAGCTCACCAGCAGACAATCAGCCCCAGCATTTT.

J is TRBJ2-7 and V is TRBV3-1 (or the pseudogene TRBV3-2), with TRBD2 matching over 8 bases. From germline, CDR1 is LGHDT and CDR2 YNNKEL (reference sequence). V was clipped by 5 bases and J by 5 bases; unmatched bases: 11. The CDR3 runs to 15 residues. The CDR3 here is CASSALRAGGHEQYF. CDR3 sequence (DNA): TGTGCCAGCAGCGCACTACGGGCGGGAGGCCACGAGCAGTACTTC.

This chain connects TRBV27 to TRBJ2-1; 9 bases are shared with TRBD1. The CDR3 loop spans 17 amino acids. From germline, CDR1 is MNHEY and CDR2 SMNVEV (reference sequence). The J segment lost 0 bases and the V segment lost 5 bases, leaving 8 bases of the junction unmatched. The CDR3 loop reads CASSPQGALRSYNEQFF. DNA of the CDR3: TGTGCCAGCAGTCCACAGGGGGCGCTTCGCTCCTACAATGAGCAGTTCTTC.

V is TRBV6-5 and J is TRBJ2-7, with 9 bases lining up with TRBD1. V gave up 6 bases and J gave up 5 bases; unmatched junction bases: 8. CDR1 is MNHEY and CDR2 is SVGAGI in the germline V gene. The CDR3 is 14 residues long. In DNA, the CDR3 is TGTGCCAGCAGCCCCGGGACAGGGCTCAACGAGCAGTACTTC. Protein product: CASSPGTGLNEQYF.